The 12 T cell receptor beta chains given below trace back to one sample, sequenced in a study of blood T cells in healthy people across ages. Through a sample-barcoded 5' primer and a J-beta primer mix, a second PCR was run for roughly 7 to 12 cycles. Each CDR3 protein gets one entry after TCRdb re-called the 5' RACE reads with MiXCR. The table shows about 1.8 million distinct CDR3 sequences, with less than 50% occurring only once. Material for sequencing was blood. The receptors come from a woman between 40 and 55 years old in good health.

The rearrangement links TRBV20-1 to TRBJ2-7; a possible D gene is TRBD1 (5 bases). Germline CDR1 DFQATT, CDR2 SNEGSKA (reference sequence). This CDR3 comprises 16 residues. The germline V and J ends were trimmed by 0 bases and 0 bases, with 15 bases remaining between them. In DNA form, the CDR3 reads TGCAGTGCTAGAGATACTTTCAGGGCGAGCTCCTACGAGCAGTACTTC. It yields the protein CSARDTFRASSYEQYF.

This rearrangement joins TRBV5-1 to TRBJ2-6; either TRBD1 or TRBD2 may fit D (5 bases each). The CDR3 length is 16 residues. Trimming took 4 bases from V and 0 from J, leaving 11 bases between them. Germline V CDR1 and CDR2: SGHRS, YFSETQ. The CDR3 protein is CASSTAGSSGANVLTF. In DNA, the CDR3 is TGCGCCAGCAGCACGGCAGGGAGCTCTGGGGCCAACGTCCTGACTTTC.

This clonotype was found a few times. The chain employs TRBV4-3 and TRBJ2-5; no definite D call. The germline V gene has CDR1 LGHNA and CDR2 YSLEER. The CDR3 covers 14 residues. The V end was cut by 1 base, the J end by 5 bases, with 11 bases between. The CDR3 loop reads CASSQGGNGETQYF. DNA for the CDR3: TGCGCCAGCAGCCAAGGAGGAAACGGGGAGACCCAGTACTTC.

This clonotype appeared a few times. The chain uses TRBV12-3 or TRBV12-4 and TRBJ1-6, with TRBD1 as a possible D gene (6 bases). Trimming removed 2 bases from V and 6 bases from J, with 11 bases in between. This CDR3 comprises 15 residues. The CDR3 region has the DNA TGTGCCAGCAGTTTACCGGAACAGGGTAATTCACCCCTCCACTTT. It is translated as CASSLPEQGNSPLHF.

This rearrangement joins TRBV27 to TRBJ2-3; D is ambiguous. V lost 5 bases, J lost 6 bases, and 9 bases lay in between. From germline, CDR1 is MNHEY and CDR2 SMNVEV (reference sequence). This CDR3 comprises 12 residues. The CDR3 coding sequence is TGTGCCAGCAGTCACAATTTCGATACGCAGTATTTT. Its protein product is CASSHNFDTQYF.

The chain is built from TRBV18 and TRBJ2-7; the D is unclear. This CDR3 region has 12 residues. CDR1 is KGHSH and CDR2 is LQKENI in the germline V gene. V gave up 3 bases and J gave up 7 bases, with 10 bases separating them. CDR3 in amino acids: CASSPNYNEQYF. For the CDR3, the DNA is TGTGCCAGCTCACCGAACTACAATGAGCAGTACTTC.

The count of this clonotype is one. The J gene is TRBJ2-4, the V gene TRBV11-1; 9 positions agree with TRBD1. This CDR3 has 15 residues. In germline, CDR1 is SGHAT, CDR2 FQDESV (reference sequence). The trim removed 1 base at V and 6 bases at J, leaving 4 bases unmatched. The CDR3 DNA is TGTGCCAGCAGCTTAGGGGACAGGGTGGGAAACATTCAGTACTTC. This sequence encodes CASSLGDRVGNIQYF.

This clonotype has more than one count but fewer than ten. The chain uses TRBV7-9 and TRBJ1-2, with 8 bases lining up with TRBD1. The CDR3 contains 15 residues. V lost 0 bases, J lost 8 bases, and 8 bases stayed unmatched. CDR1 is SEHNR, CDR2 FQNEAQ, per germline (reference sequence). CDR3 loop: CASSLAHSGGEGYTF. CDR3 nucleotides: TGTGCCAGCAGCTTAGCGCACTCAGGGGGCGAGGGCTACACCTTC.

J is TRBJ2-5 and V is TRBV4-1; maybe TRBD2 (6 bases). TRBJ2-7 matches the DNA end more closely, so the J call is doubtful. The CDR3 has 14 amino acids. Germline values: CDR1 MGHRA, CDR2 YSYEKL. CDR3 residues: CASSQGPMGGEQYF. The CDR3 coding sequence is TGCGCCAGCAGCCAAGGCCCGATGGGAGGCGAGCAGTACTTC.

This clonotype has a handful of counts. The chain has TRBV11-2 and TRBJ2-3, with TRBD2 matching 14 bases. Germline CDR1 reads SGHAT; CDR2 reads FQNNGV. The CDR3 has 17 residues. V lost 5 bases, J lost 4 bases, and 8 bases stayed unmatched. CDR3 sequence reads: CASSPGLAGGWSDTQYF. CDR3 bases: TGTGCCAGCAGCCCCGGACTAGCGGGGGGCTGGTCAGATACGCAGTATTTT.

The chain is built from TRBV27 and TRBJ2-3, with D perhaps matching TRBD1 (6 bases). This CDR3 is 15 amino acids long. V was trimmed by 1 base and J by 3 bases, leaving 11 bases between them. The V gene's germline CDR1 is MNHEY and CDR2 SMNVEV (reference sequence). CDR3 bases: TGTGCCAGCAGTTTATTGCAGGGGCCAACAGATACGCAGTATTTT. It specifies CASSLLQGPTDTQYF.

V gene TRBV11-2 combines with J gene TRBJ2-1; 12 nucleotides agree with TRBD2. The DNA matches TRBJ2-7 better at its end, which makes the J call doubtful. The germline CDR1 and CDR2 sequences are SGHAT and FQNNGV. The CDR3 contains 20 residues. Here the CDR3 reads CASSPGPTSGGLSSYNEQYF. CDR3 in DNA: TGTGCCAGCAGCCCCGGCCCCACTAGCGGGGGGCTTAGCTCCTACAATGAGCAGTACTTC.